The 25 T cell receptor beta chains given below trace back to one sample, sequenced in a study of T cell changes during pregnancy in multiple sclerosis. Some clones are missing from TCRdb's copy, which holds only in-frame ones; the method was immunoSEQ multiplex PCR. In the table there are about 40,000 clones, about 89% of which are singletons. Sequencing used CD4+ T cells from peripheral blood mononuclear cells, obtained before pregnancy. The receptor source for this set is a female donor with multiple sclerosis, enrolled in a pregnancy study.

The rearrangement uses TRBV7-6 and TRBJ2-5; no firm D call. CDR1 and CDR2 from the germline V gene are SGHVS and FNYEAQ. CDR3 length equals 15 residues. The V end lost 1 base, the J end lost 2 bases, and 11 bases lay between the germline ends. CDR3 sequence (DNA): TGTGCCAGCAGCTTAGGTGGGCTTACTCAAGAGACCCAGTACTTC. Translation: CASSLGGLTQETQYF.

The CDR3 bases are TGCGCCAGCTATCTTCAGGGGGCCTTGGATGGCTACACCTTC. It encodes CASYLQGALDGYTF. The chain recombines TRBV4-1 with TRBJ1-2, with TRBD1 identical over 8 bases. Germline V gene lookup returns CDR1 MGHRA and CDR2 YSYEKL. The CDR3 is made up of 14 amino acids. The J segment lost 6 bases and the V segment lost 8 bases, leaving 11 bases of the junction unmatched.

This clone was recorded once. The chain uses TRBV5-8 and TRBJ2-2, with TRBD2 identical over 7 bases. J lost 0 bases, V lost 4 bases, and 6 bases had no gene match. The germline CDR1 and CDR2 sequences are SGHTS and YDEGEE. The CDR3 runs 16 residues. The CDR3: CASSHQRDSNTGELFF. The CDR3 DNA sequence: TGTGCCAGCAGCCACCAGCGGGACTCGAACACCGGGGAGCTGTTTTTT.

The chain recombines TRBV7-3 with TRBJ2-5, with TRBD1 as a possible D gene (6 bases). The germline V gene has CDR1 SGHTA and CDR2 FQGTGA. The length of the CDR3 is 15 residues. Trimming removed 0 bases at V and 5 bases at J, with 13 bases between. CDR3 DNA sequence: TGTGCCAGCAGCTTAACGGGCAGGGGTCATGAGACCCAGTACTTC. Residues: CASSLTGRGHETQYF. Drawing the rest from reference TRBV7-3 and TRBJ2-5, the complete variable domain is GAGVSQTPSNKVTEKGKYVELRCDPISGHTALYWYRQSLGQGPEFLIYFQGTGAADDSGLPNDRFFAVRPEGSVSTLKIQRTERGDSAVYLCASSLTGRGHETQYFGPGTRLLVL.

The chain recombines TRBV19 with TRBJ2-3; D not certain. Trimming left V 7 bases short and J 2 bases short, with 13 bases between. Germline assignment: CDR1 LNHDA and CDR2 SQIVND (reference sequence). The CDR3 spans 14 residues. DNA for the CDR3: TGTGCCAGTACGGTGGGCGAAAACACAGATACGCAGTATTTT. Protein: CASTVGENTDTQYF.

The chain joins TRBV6-1 to TRBJ1-1; 8 bases align to TRBD1. The V and J ends lost 5 bases and 4 bases, in that order; junction bases with no gene match: 6. This CDR3 comprises 14 residues. The germline V gene has CDR1 MNHNS and CDR2 SASEGT. CDR3 coding DNA: TGTGCCAGCAGTTATTCAGGGGGCTTCACTGAAGCTTTCTTT. Amino acids: CASSYSGGFTEAFF.

In the case of this clone: The germline gene is not matched at one end of the junction; a read error may be the cause. The chain combines TRBV7-7 with TRBJ2-2, with 9 bases aligning to TRBD1. The germline V gene has CDR1 SSHAT and CDR2 FNYEAQ (reference sequence). This CDR3 is 18 amino acids long. CDR3 DNA: TGTGCTAGCAGCCTCCGCGACAGGGGGGGCCTGAACACCGGGGAGCTGTTTTTT. Residues: CASSLRDRGGLNTGELFF.

The J gene is TRBJ1-5, the V gene TRBV5-1, with a tentative D call TRBD1 (6 bases). The CDR3 sequence is 15 residues long. The germline CDR1 and CDR2 sequences are SGHRS and YFSETQ. V lost 4 bases to trimming and J lost 1 base, with 12 bases between them. The DNA of the CDR3 is TGCGCCAGCAGCCCTAACACAGGGAGCAATCAGCCCCAGCATTTT. Translated, it gives CASSPNTGSNQPQHF.

The chain combines TRBV7-2 with TRBJ2-7; D is possibly TRBD1 (6 bases). CDR3 length: 12 amino acids. Trimming left V 6 bases short and J 7 bases short, with 13 bases between. CDR1 and CDR2 from the germline V gene are SGHTA and FQGNSA. The CDR3 loop reads CASSSTGREQYF. The CDR3 coding sequence is TGTGCCAGCAGTTCTACAGGGCGAGAGCAGTACTTC. The full variable domain, its missing parts supplied by reference TRBV7-2 and TRBJ2-7, is GAGVSQSPSNKVTEKGKDVELRCDPISGHTALYWYRQSLGQGLEFLIYFQGNSAPDKSGLPSDRFSAERTGGSVSTLTIQRTQQEDSAVYLCASSSTGREQYFGPGTRLTVT.

This clone occurred a few times. The chain links TRBV9 to TRBJ2-7; 14 positions agree with TRBD2. Germline values: CDR1 SGDLS, CDR2 YYNGEE. The J segment lost 5 bases and the V segment lost 7 bases, leaving 5 bases of the junction unmatched. This CDR3 region has 14 residues. CDR3 amino acids: CASGLAGGTDEQYF. The CDR3 nucleotides read TGTGCCAGCGGACTAGCGGGGGGTACGGACGAGCAGTACTTC.

This clone was seen only a few times. V and J are TRBV7-3 and TRBJ1-1; 7 bases match TRBD1. The CDR3 contains 13 residues. V shed 4 bases, J shed 10 bases, and the junction held 9 bases outside the gene matches. CDR1 and CDR2 (germline): SGHTA, FQGTGA. The CDR3 spells CASSSAGGRVAFF. The CDR3 region has the DNA TGTGCCAGCAGCTCGGCAGGGGGTCGGGTAGCTTTCTTT.

J is TRBJ1-2 and V is TRBV19, with D uncertain. The V and J ends lost 7 bases and 0 bases respectively, with 9 bases between them. Germline V gene lookup returns CDR1 LNHDA and CDR2 SQIVND (reference sequence). The CDR3 extends over 13 amino acids. This chain's CDR3 is CASKREANYGYTF. Here the CDR3 DNA reads TGTGCCAGTAAGAGGGAAGCTAACTATGGCTACACCTTC. Combining the CDR3 with reference TRBV19 and TRBJ1-2 gives the whole variable domain DGGITQSPKYLFRKEGQNVTLSCEQNLNHDAMYWYRQDPGQGLRLIYYSQIVNDFQKGDIAEGYSVSREKKESFPLTVTSAQKNPTAFYLCASKREANYGYTFGSGTRLTVV.

This sequence joins TRBV7-2 and TRBJ1-6; the match to TRBD1 covers 9 bases. Germline V CDR1 and CDR2: SGHTA, FQGNSA. The CDR3 consists of 15 residues. With 5 bases clipped from V and 8 bases from J, the junction kept 7 bases outside the gene matches. Here the CDR3 DNA reads TGTGCCAGCAGCCGCCGGGACAGGGACTATTCACCCCTCCACTTT. Translation gives CASSRRDRDYSPLHF. The entire variable domain, with the rest obtained from reference TRBV7-2 and TRBJ1-6, is as follows: GAGVSQSPSNKVTEKGKDVELRCDPISGHTALYWYRQSLGQGLEFLIYFQGNSAPDKSGLPSDRFSAERTGGSVSTLTIQRTQQEDSAVYLCASSRRDRDYSPLHFGNGTRLTVT.

The CDR3 nucleotides read TGTGCCTGGAGTGTGAACAGGGGGAATCAGCCCCAGCATTTT. This gives the protein CAWSVNRGNQPQHF. This chain links TRBV30 with TRBJ1-5; 8 bases agree with TRBD1. V shed 0 bases and J 4 bases; nucleotides not matched to a gene: 2. This CDR3 region has 14 residues. The V gene's germline CDR1 is GTSNPN and CDR2 SVGIG (reference sequence).

The chain is built from TRBV7-2 and TRBJ2-6; possibly TRBD1 for D (7 bases). Germline V lookup: CDR1 SGHTA, CDR2 FQGNSA. The length of the CDR3 is 15 residues. The ends were cut back, 5 bases at V and 2 bases at J, with 10 bases in the middle. Here the CDR3 reads CASSSRGAGANVLTF. As DNA, the CDR3 is TGTGCCAGCAGCAGCAGGGGGGCTGGGGCCAACGTCCTGACTTTC.

This clone was seen only once. J is TRBJ2-3 and V is TRBV7-9; tentatively, D is TRBD2 (6 bases). The germline CDR1 and CDR2 sequences are SEHNR and FQNEAQ (reference sequence). The CDR3 loop spans 14 amino acids. V lost 3 bases and J lost 1, with 8 bases in between. CDR3: CASSFWGGTDTQYF. The CDR3 nucleotides are TGTGCCAGCAGCTTCTGGGGGGGCACAGATACGCAGTATTTT.

The chain joins TRBV7-8 to TRBJ1-1; 10 bases agree with TRBD1. This CDR3 has 16 amino acids. The V gene end was trimmed by 4 bases and the J gene end by 0 bases; junction bases not matched to a gene: 5. The germline V gene has CDR1 SGHVS and CDR2 FQNEAQ. The DNA for the CDR3 is TGTGCCAGCAGCTCCCGGACAGGGGGATTGAACACTGAAGCTTTCTTT. Residues: CASSSRTGGLNTEAFF.

The chain combines TRBV9 with TRBJ1-1, with D perhaps matching TRBD1 (5 bases). CDR3 length: 14 residues. V lost 2 bases and J 0 bases, leaving 8 bases between the germline ends. Germline CDR1 is SGDLS and CDR2 is YYNGEE. The CDR3 sequence is CASSVDIMNTEAFF. CDR3 bases: TGTGCCAGCAGCGTGGACATCATGAACACTGAAGCTTTCTTT.

CDR3: CASRADGTAYNEQFF. The CDR3 DNA follows: TGTGCCAGCAGGGCCGACGGGACAGCTTACAATGAGCAGTTCTTC. The chain combines TRBV6-6 with TRBJ2-1; 7 bases line up with TRBD1. V lost 6 bases and J lost 4; bases outside the gene matches: 9. This CDR3 contains 15 residues. Germline CDR1 and CDR2: MNHNY and SVGAGI (reference sequence).

The chain employs TRBV5-1 and TRBJ1-1; D remains ambiguous. Between the trimmed V and J ends, which lost 0 bases and 5 bases, there was a span of 11 bases. The CDR3 spans 14 residues. The germline V gene encodes CDR1 SGHRS and CDR2 YFSETQ. CDR3 in DNA: TGCGCCAGCAGCTTGGGCCACATCCCAACTGAAGCTTTCTTT. Residues: CASSLGHIPTEAFF.

This rearrangement joins TRBV11-2 to TRBJ1-2; TRBD1 matches 7 bases. The V segment lost 0 bases and the J segment 4 bases; nucleotides outside the gene matches: 11. The CDR3 runs to 17 residues. Germline loops: CDR1 SGHAT, CDR2 FQNNGV. The CDR3 DNA follows: TGTGCCAGCAGCTTAGACCCGTCTGGACAGGCGGCCTATGGCTACACCTTC. Its translation: CASSLDPSGQAAYGYTF.

The chain carries TRBV7-9 and TRBJ2-6; D is unresolved. Germline V gives CDR1 SEHNR, CDR2 FQNEAQ (reference sequence). Trimming took 3 bases from V and 0 from J, leaving 6 bases between them. The CDR3 is made up of 15 amino acids. DNA of the CDR3: TGTGCCAGCAGCTTGTCCGTCTCTGGGGCCAACGTCCTGACTTTC. It is translated as CASSLSVSGANVLTF. The whole variable domain, remainder taken from reference TRBV7-9 and TRBJ2-6, is DTGVSQNPRHKITKRGQNVTFRCDPISEHNRLYWYRQTLGQGPEFLTYFQNEAQLEKSRLLSDRFSAERPKGSFSTLEIQRTEQGDSAMYLCASSLSVSGANVLTFGAGSRLTVL.

The V and J genes are TRBV6-6 and TRBJ2-7; possible D gene TRBD1, 6 bases. CDR1 and CDR2 from the germline V gene are MNHNY and SVGAGI (reference sequence). The CDR3 is made up of 14 amino acids. Trimming removed 7 bases at V and 5 bases at J, with 18 bases between. CDR3 bases: TGTGCCAGCACCGCCTCCCAGGGGAGCAACGAGCAGTACTTC. It specifies CASTASQGSNEQYF.

This rearrangement joins TRBV11-1 to TRBJ1-2, with 7 bases lining up with TRBD1. This CDR3 region has 13 residues. Trimming took 5 bases from V and 2 from J; bases not matched to a gene: 2. The germline gives CDR1 SGHAT, CDR2 FQDESV (reference sequence). CDR3 sequence reads: CASSLRGNYGYTF. DNA for the CDR3: TGTGCCAGCAGCCTCAGGGGGAACTATGGCTACACCTTC.

The V call is TRBV7-3, the J call TRBJ2-2; D is uncertain. The V and J ends lost 4 bases and 7 bases respectively, with 7 bases between them. Germline CDR1 SGHTA, CDR2 FQGTGA. The CDR3 has 12 residues. The chain's CDR3 is CASSYSNGELFF. CDR3 DNA sequence: TGTGCCAGCAGCTACTCCAACGGGGAGCTGTTTTTT.